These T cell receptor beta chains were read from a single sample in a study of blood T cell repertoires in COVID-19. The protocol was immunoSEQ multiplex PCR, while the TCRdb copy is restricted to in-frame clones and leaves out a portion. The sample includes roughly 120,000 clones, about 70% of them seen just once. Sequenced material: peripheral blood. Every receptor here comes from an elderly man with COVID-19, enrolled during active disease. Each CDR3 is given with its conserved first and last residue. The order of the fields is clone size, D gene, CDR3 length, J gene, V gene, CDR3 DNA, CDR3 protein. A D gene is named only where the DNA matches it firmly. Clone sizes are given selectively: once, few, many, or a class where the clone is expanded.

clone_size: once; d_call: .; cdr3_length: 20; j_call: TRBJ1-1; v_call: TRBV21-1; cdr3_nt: TGTGCCAGCAGCAAAGACCGCGGGGCCTCTCGACCCCAAAATAACACTGAAGCTTTCTTT; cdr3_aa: CASSKDRGASRPQNNTEAFF
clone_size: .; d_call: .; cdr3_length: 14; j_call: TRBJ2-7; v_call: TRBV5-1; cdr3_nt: TGCGCCAGCAGCTTCGAAGGGGCGTCCTACGAGCAGTACTTC; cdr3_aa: CASSFEGASYEQYF
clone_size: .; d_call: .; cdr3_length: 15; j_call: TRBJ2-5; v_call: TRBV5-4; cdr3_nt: TGTGCCAGCAGCTTTAGCGCGTCGCCCCAAGAGACCCAGTACTTC; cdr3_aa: CASSFSASPQETQYF
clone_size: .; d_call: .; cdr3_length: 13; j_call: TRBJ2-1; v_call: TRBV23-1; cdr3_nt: TGCGCCAGCAGTCAATCCCTAGTGAATGAGCAGTTCTTC; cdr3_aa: CASSQSLVNEQFF
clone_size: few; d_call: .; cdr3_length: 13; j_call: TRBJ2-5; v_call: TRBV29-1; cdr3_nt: TGCAGCGTTGGAAGCGCCCCAGGGGAGACCCAGTACTTC; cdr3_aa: CSVGSAPGETQYF
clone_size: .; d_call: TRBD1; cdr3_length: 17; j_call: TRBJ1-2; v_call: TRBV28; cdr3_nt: TGTGCCAGCAGACATCTATCGACAGGGCCCAGGAACTATGGCTACACCTTC; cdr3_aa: CASRHLSTGPRNYGYTF
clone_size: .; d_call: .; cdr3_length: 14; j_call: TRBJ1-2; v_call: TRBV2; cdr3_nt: TGTGCCAGCAGTCTTCAGGGGCTACGCTATGGCTACACCTTC; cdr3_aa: CASSLQGLRYGYTF
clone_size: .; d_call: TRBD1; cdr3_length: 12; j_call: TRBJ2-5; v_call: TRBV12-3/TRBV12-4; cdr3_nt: TGTGCCACCCGACAGGGGGAGGGGACCCAGTACTTC; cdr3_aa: CATRQGEGTQYF
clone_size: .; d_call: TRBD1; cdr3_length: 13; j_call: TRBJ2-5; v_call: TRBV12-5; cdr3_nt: TGTGCTAGTGCCCGGGACAGGGAAGAGACCCAGTACTTC; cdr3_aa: CASARDREETQYF
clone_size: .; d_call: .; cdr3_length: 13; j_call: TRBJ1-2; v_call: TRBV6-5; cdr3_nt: TGTGCCAGCAGTAAGGACAGCCACTATGGCTACACCTTC; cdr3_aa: CASSKDSHYGYTF
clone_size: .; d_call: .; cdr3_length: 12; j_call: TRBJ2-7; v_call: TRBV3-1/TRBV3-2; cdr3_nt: TGTGCCAGCAGCCAAGATCAATACGAGCAGTACTTC; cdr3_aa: CASSQDQYEQYF
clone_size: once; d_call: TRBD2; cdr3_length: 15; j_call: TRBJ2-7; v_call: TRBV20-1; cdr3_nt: TGCAGTGCTAGTTACGAGGGAGGGTCCCTCTACGAGCAGTACTTC; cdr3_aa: CSASYEGGSLYEQYF
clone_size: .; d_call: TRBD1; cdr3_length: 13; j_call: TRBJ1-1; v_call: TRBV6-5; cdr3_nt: TGTGCCAGCAGAAGGGGGCAGAGGACTGAAGCTTTCTTT; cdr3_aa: CASRRGQRTEAFF
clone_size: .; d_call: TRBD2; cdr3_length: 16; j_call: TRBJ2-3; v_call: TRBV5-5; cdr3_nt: TGTGCCAGCAGCTTGGCGGGACTAGCGGATTCAGATACGCAGTATTTT; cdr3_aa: CASSLAGLADSDTQYF
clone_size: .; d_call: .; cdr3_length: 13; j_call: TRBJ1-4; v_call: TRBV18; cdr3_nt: TGTGCCAGCTCATCAGATCTGCGGGAAAAACTGTTTTTT; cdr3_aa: CASSSDLREKLFF
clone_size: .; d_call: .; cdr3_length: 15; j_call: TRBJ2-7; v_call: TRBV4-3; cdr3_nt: TGCGCCAGCAGCCATACAGCGGGCAGGGAATACGAGCAGTACTTC; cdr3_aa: CASSHTAGREYEQYF
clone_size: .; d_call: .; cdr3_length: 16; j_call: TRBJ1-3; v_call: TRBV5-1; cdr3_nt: TGCGCCAGCAGCTTGGAGGCACCCGGGGCTGGAAACACCATATATTTT; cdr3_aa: CASSLEAPGAGNTIYF
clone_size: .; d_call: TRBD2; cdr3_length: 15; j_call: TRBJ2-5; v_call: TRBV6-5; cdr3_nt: TGTGCCAGCACTTTTTCGGGGGGGGCGGCGGAGACCCAGTACTTC; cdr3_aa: CASTFSGGAAETQYF
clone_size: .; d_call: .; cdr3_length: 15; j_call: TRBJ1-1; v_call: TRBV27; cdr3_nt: TGTGCCAGCAGTCCGAGCCTGGTGGTATACACTGAAGCTTTCTTT; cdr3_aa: CASSPSLVVYTEAFF
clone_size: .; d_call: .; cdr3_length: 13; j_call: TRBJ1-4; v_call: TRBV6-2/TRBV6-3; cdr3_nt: TGTGCCAGCAGTTATATAAAAGCGGGTCAACTGTTTTTT; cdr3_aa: CASSYIKAGQLFF